These 32 T cell receptor beta chains were sequenced from one sample in a study of T cells after yellow fever vaccination. One entry per CDR3 protein results from TCRdb running MiXCR on the 5' RACE reads. The table includes about 340,000 distinct CDR3 sequences, approximately 3.9% detected once. The starting material was PBMCs, obtained 5 days after the yellow fever booster vaccination. Receptor source: a man younger than 30 who received the YFV17D yellow fever vaccine.

This clonotype was counted at least ten times. This chain joins TRBV20-1 and TRBJ1-2; 9 bases map to TRBD1. There are 18 residues in the CDR3. With V trimmed by 6 bases and J by 1 base, 18 bases remained unmatched. CDR1 is DFQATT and CDR2 is SNEGSKA in the germline V gene (reference sequence). The CDR3 region is CSALGDRGIKWVNYGYTF. The CDR3 nucleotides read TGCAGTGCCCTCGGTGACAGGGGGATTAAGTGGGTTAACTATGGCTACACCTTC.

The chain joins TRBV6-4 to TRBJ2-3; 7 bases match TRBD1. The germline V gene encodes CDR1 MRHNA and CDR2 SNTAGT. Losses at the gene ends were 6 bases for V and 2 bases for J; bases not matched to a gene: 5. The CDR3 spans 14 residues. CDR3 region: CASSRGQTTDTQYF. The CDR3 DNA is TGTGCCAGCAGCCGGGGACAGACCACAGATACGCAGTATTTT.

The sample holds many counts of this clonotype. The rearrangement uses TRBV5-5 and TRBJ1-5; D gene unclear. Germline CDR1 and CDR2: SGHKS and YYEKEE (reference sequence). The CDR3 runs to 13 residues. With 4 bases removed from V and 3 bases from J, the gap between germline ends came to 8 bases. The CDR3 DNA reads as TGTGCCAGCAGCCGTGATGTCAATCAGCCCCAGCATTTT. Residues: CASSRDVNQPQHF.

This clonotype was seen a handful of times. This chain uses TRBV18 with TRBJ2-1; D is tentatively TRBD1 or TRBD2 (6 bases each). V was clipped by 3 bases and J by 5 bases, with 14 bases between them. Germline-derived CDR1 and CDR2 are KGHSH and LQKENI. The CDR3 length is 15 residues. For the CDR3, the DNA is TGTGCCAGCTCACCCCCGAGGGGGGTAGACAATGAGCAGTTCTTC. Its protein is CASSPPRGVDNEQFF. Variable domain in full (rest from reference TRBV18 and TRBJ2-1): NAGVMQNPRHLVRRRGQEARLRCSPMKGHSHVYWYRQLPEEGLKFMVYLQKENIIDESGMPKERFSAEFPKEGPSILRIQQVVRGDSAAYFCASSPPRGVDNEQFFGPGTRLTVL.

This clonotype was seen once. A much bigger clone sits one base away, suggesting this may be a read error. The chain has TRBV11-2 and TRBJ2-3; 12 bases line up with TRBD2. CDR3 size: 17 residues. The germline V gene has CDR1 SGHAT and CDR2 FQNNGV. The CDR3: CASSLGTLAGGTVTQYF. CDR3 sequence (DNA): TGTGCCAGCAGCTTAGGTACACTAGCGGGGGGCACAGTTACGCAGTATTTT.

Many counts were recorded for this clonotype. The genes are TRBV6-5 and TRBJ1-2; no reliable D call. Germline V gene sequence: CDR1 MNHEY, CDR2 SVGAGI. The V end lost 3 bases, the J end lost 0 bases, and 8 bases lay between the germline ends. The CDR3 sequence is 14 residues long. CDR3 DNA: TGTGCCAGCAGTTATTACGGCCCTAACTATGGCTACACCTTC. This codes for CASSYYGPNYGYTF.

The rearrangement links TRBV6-2 or TRBV6-3 to TRBJ1-5; D is unclear. This CDR3 region has 15 residues. Trimming left V 2 bases short and J 2 bases short, with 10 bases between. Per the germline V gene, CDR1 is MNHEY and CDR2 is SVGEGT. This CDR3 reads CASSYGFIGNQPQHF. The CDR3 DNA reads as TGTGCCAGCAGTTACGGTTTTATTGGCAATCAGCCCCAGCATTTT.

The sample holds many counts of this clonotype. This chain connects TRBV11-2 to TRBJ1-1; D might be TRBD1 (6 bases). CDR1 and CDR2 from the germline V gene are SGHAT and FQNNGV. CDR3 length equals 15 residues. Trimming shortened V by 0 bases and J by 5 bases, and 13 bases separated the two germline ends. CDR3 loop: CASSLERTGKTEAFF. Written as DNA, the CDR3 is TGTGCCAGCAGCTTAGAGCGTACAGGGAAGACTGAAGCTTTCTTT. The full variable domain, with the rest looked up from reference TRBV11-2 and TRBJ1-1, is EAGVAQSPRYKIIEKRQSVAFWCNPISGHATLYWYQQILGQGPKLLIQFQNNGVVDDSQLPKDRFSAERLKGVDSTLKIQPAKLEDSAVYLCASSLERTGKTEAFFGQGTRLTVV.

At least ten counts were recorded for this clonotype. The chain has TRBV11-2 and TRBJ2-1; 11 bases agree with TRBD2. With 3 bases clipped from V and 8 bases from J, the junction kept 6 bases outside the gene matches. CDR1 is SGHAT, CDR2 FQNNGV, per germline. The CDR3 sequence is 15 residues long. The CDR3 DNA follows: TGTGCCAGCAGCTTTAGACTAGCGGGGATCTATGAGCAGTTCTTC. Amino acids: CASSFRLAGIYEQFF.

The chain carries TRBV4-3 and TRBJ1-1, with D unresolved. V was cut by 3 bases and J by 3 bases, with 8 bases left in between. This CDR3 has 13 residues. Germline V lookup: CDR1 LGHNA, CDR2 YSLEER. The chain's CDR3 is CASSQEWDTEAFF. The DNA for the CDR3 is TGCGCCAGCAGCCAGGAATGGGACACTGAAGCTTTCTTT.

The rearrangement uses TRBV12-3 or TRBV12-4 and TRBJ1-1; 7 bases are shared with TRBD1. This CDR3 comprises 14 residues. Germline trimming cut 3 bases from V and 1 base from J; bases unmatched to any gene: 2. The CDR3 spells CASSFRDRNTEAFF. CDR3 DNA: TGTGCCAGCAGTTTCCGGGACAGGAACACTGAAGCTTTCTTT.

The V call is TRBV20-1, the J call TRBJ2-2; 10 positions agree with TRBD2. CDR1 DFQATT and CDR2 SNEGSKA come from the germline V gene (reference sequence). After removal of 0 bases from V and 6 bases from J, the junction contained 7 bases not matched to a gene. The CDR3 has 16 residues. Here the CDR3 reads CSARDPASGRAGELFF. CDR3 nucleotide sequence: TGCAGTGCTAGAGATCCGGCTAGCGGGAGAGCCGGGGAGCTGTTTTTT.

This sequence joins TRBV3-2 and TRBJ2-7; whether TRBD2, the table's D call, matches the DNA was not checked. TRBV3-2 corresponds to a pseudogene. The CDR3 is made up of 16 amino acids. Here the CDR3 reads CASSQGTSGGCHEQYV. CDR3 coding DNA: TGTGCCAGCAGCCAAGGGACTAGCGGGGGCTGCCACGAGCAGTACGTC.

This clonotype was recorded many times. This sequence joins TRBV11-2 and TRBJ2-1; no clear D gene. Trimming took 5 bases from V and 6 from J, leaving 8 bases between them. The CDR3 sequence is 12 residues long. Looked up from germline, CDR1 is SGHAT and CDR2 is FQNNGV. CDR3 sequence: CASSLGSNEQFF. CDR3 in DNA: TGTGCCAGCAGCCTGGGATCCAATGAGCAGTTCTTC.

This chain connects TRBV28 to TRBJ2-5; possibly TRBD1 for D (5 bases). The V and J ends lost 6 bases and 2 bases respectively, with 19 bases between them. Germline CDR1 MDHEN, CDR2 SYDVKM. The CDR3 spans 16 residues. The CDR3 protein is CASRVAWEAGQETQYF. As DNA, the CDR3 is TGTGCCAGCAGAGTCGCGTGGGAAGCAGGGCAAGAGACCCAGTACTTC.

This clonotype has a count of ten or more. The CDR3 loop is CASSSLQGWTEAFF. CDR3 nucleotides: TGTGCCAGTAGTTCCCTACAGGGGTGGACTGAAGCTTTCTTT. The chain links TRBV19 to TRBJ1-1; the match to TRBD1 covers 7 bases. The CDR3 contains 14 residues. Germline CDR1 is LNHDA and CDR2 is SQIVND (reference sequence). J was trimmed by 5 bases and V by 5 bases; bases with no gene match: 8.

The chain joins TRBV6-2 or TRBV6-3 to TRBJ1-3, with D unresolved. Germline CDR1 and CDR2: MNHEY and SVGEGT. V lost 8 bases, J lost 0 bases, and 8 bases lay in between. This CDR3 contains 13 residues. CDR3 sequence reads: CASLDHSGNTIYF. CDR3 coding DNA: TGTGCCAGCCTGGACCACTCTGGAAACACCATATATTTT.

The sample holds a few counts of this clonotype. CDR3 in amino acids: CASSYLGPTDTQYF. In DNA form, the CDR3 reads TGTGCCAGCAGTTACCTCGGACCCACAGATACGCAGTATTTT. This chain links TRBV6-5 with TRBJ2-3; D is unresolved. CDR1 and CDR2 (germline): MNHEY, SVGAGI. V was trimmed by 2 bases and J by 2 bases, leaving 8 bases between them. The CDR3 covers 14 residues.

This clonotype was recorded at least ten times. The genes are TRBV7-2 and TRBJ1-1; perhaps TRBD1 as D (6 bases). The CDR3 runs 13 residues. V was trimmed by 4 bases and J by 1 base, leaving 7 bases between them. Per germline, CDR1 SGHTA and CDR2 FQGNSA. This CDR3 is CASSWGQNTEAFF. CDR3 DNA: TGTGCCAGCAGCTGGGGGCAGAACACTGAAGCTTTCTTT.

This clonotype came up a few times. This chain uses TRBV7-2 with TRBJ2-1; 11 bases align to TRBD2. Losses at the gene ends were 3 bases for V and 12 bases for J; bases not matched to a gene: 13. This CDR3 has 16 residues. Germline values: CDR1 SGHTA, CDR2 FQGNSA. CDR3 bases: TGTGCCAGCAGCTTCCTAGCGGGGGGCCTCGGTTTTGGGCAGTTCTTC. It specifies CASSFLAGGLGFGQFF.

This chain joins TRBV6-5 and TRBJ2-7; the D gene could be TRBD1 or TRBD2 (6 bases each). The CDR3 covers 12 residues. The V and J ends lost 5 bases and 6 bases respectively, with 11 bases between them. The germline CDR1 and CDR2 sequences are MNHEY and SVGAGI. This CDR3 reads CASSLGGPEQYF. CDR3 nucleotides: TGTGCCAGCAGTCTAGGGGGGCCCGAGCAGTACTTC.

This clonotype came up many times. The genes are TRBV6-2 or TRBV6-3 and TRBJ2-2; D uncertain. The CDR3 consists of 13 residues. Trimming took 3 bases from V and 4 from J, leaving 6 bases between them. The germline gives CDR1 MNHEY, CDR2 SVGEGT. CDR3 loop: CASSYPSTGELFF. DNA for the CDR3: TGTGCCAGCAGTTATCCGTCCACCGGGGAGCTGTTTTTT.

The chain uses TRBV12-3 or TRBV12-4 and TRBJ2-5; 7 positions agree with TRBD2. This CDR3 contains 15 residues. Trimming cost V 2 bases and J 5 bases; bases outside gene matches: 8. CDR3 in DNA: TGTGCCAGCAGTTTAAGATGGACTAGTGGTGAGACCCAGTACTTC. Protein: CASSLRWTSGETQYF.

This clonotype occurred many times. In nucleotides, the CDR3 is TGTGCCAGCGGTACCCCCCGCACCGACTATGGCTACACCTTC. Amino acid sequence: CASGTPRTDYGYTF. The chain recombines TRBV12-3 or TRBV12-4 with TRBJ1-2, with D unresolved. Trimming pared 8 bases from V and 3 bases from J, leaving 16 bases between. This CDR3 comprises 14 residues.

This clonotype was seen ten or more times. The chain uses TRBV5-1 and TRBJ2-2; D is possibly TRBD1 or TRBD2 (5 bases each). This CDR3 is 13 amino acids long. In germline, CDR1 is SGHRS, CDR2 YFSETQ. Trimming took off 8 bases at V and 4 bases at J, with 12 bases between the two ends. Here the CDR3 reads CAREKGSTGELFF. In DNA form, the CDR3 reads TGCGCCAGAGAAAAGGGGAGCACCGGGGAGCTGTTTTTT.

The chain links TRBV7-9 to TRBJ1-6, with TRBD1 as a possible D gene (5 bases). CDR3 length equals 15 residues. CDR1 and CDR2 from the germline V gene are SEHNR and FQNEAQ (reference sequence). Trimming cost V 5 bases and J 8 bases, with 16 bases left between them. The CDR3 reads CASSLLTRGDSPLHF. Written as DNA, the CDR3 is TGTGCCAGCAGCCTACTGACCCGAGGGGATTCACCCCTCCACTTT.

V and J are TRBV6-1 and TRBJ2-3; the D gene is possibly TRBD1 (7 bases). The CDR3 has 17 residues. V lost 5 bases to trimming and J lost 2 bases, with 20 bases between them. Germline values: CDR1 MNHNS, CDR2 SASEGT. The CDR3 DNA reads as TGTGCCAGCAGTCCCAGGGGGACTGGGGGAATCACAGATACGCAGTATTTT. It specifies CASSPRGTGGITDTQYF.

V usage is TRBV5-1 and J usage is TRBJ2-7; TRBD1 is a possible D gene (6 bases). Germline-derived CDR1 and CDR2 are SGHRS and YFSETQ. V was clipped by 7 bases and J by 7 bases, with 18 bases between them. This CDR3 is 13 amino acids long. The CDR3 bases are TGCGCCAGCGGCCGGGACACCATGTCTGAGCAGTACGTC. This translates into CASGRDTMSEQYV.

This clonotype was counted between two and nine times. This chain connects TRBV24-1 to TRBJ1-4, with TRBD1 as a possible D gene (6 bases). Deletions cut 7 bases from V and 8 bases from J, with 16 bases between. Germline V gene data show CDR1 as KGHDR and CDR2 as SFDVKD. This CDR3 spans 14 amino acids. The CDR3: CATSTGTTGEKLFF. CDR3 sequence (DNA): TGTGCCACCAGCACCGGGACAACCGGCGAAAAACTGTTTTTT.

This clonotype was seen a handful of times. V and J are TRBV20-1 and TRBJ2-1; 9 positions agree with TRBD1. The V and J ends lost 4 bases and 6 bases, in that order; junction bases with no gene match: 7. From germline, CDR1 is DFQATT and CDR2 SNEGSKA (reference sequence). The CDR3 extends over 14 amino acids. CDR3 sequence: CSAKTGTGFNEQFF. In DNA form, the CDR3 reads TGCAGTGCTAAAACCGGGACAGGGTTCAATGAGCAGTTCTTC.

This clonotype was observed at least ten times. The CDR3 coding sequence is TGTGCCAGCAGTTACGGGTCTCATCAAGAGACCCAGTACTTC. Encoded protein: CASSYGSHQETQYF. The chain is built from TRBV6-2 or TRBV6-3 and TRBJ2-5; D is uncertain. Trimming removed 2 bases at V and 2 bases at J, with 9 bases between. The CDR3 totals 14 residues. Per the germline V gene, CDR1 is MNHEY and CDR2 is SVGEGT.

The chain links TRBV12-3 or TRBV12-4 to TRBJ1-1; D is uncertain. The CDR3 length is 13 residues. V shed 4 bases and J shed 3 bases, with 9 bases lying between them. The CDR3 loop is CASSYKGYTEAFF. CDR3 bases: TGTGCCAGCAGTTATAAAGGGTACACTGAAGCTTTCTTT.